This is a list of T cell receptor beta chains from one sample in a study of T-cell reconstitution after alpha-beta-depleted transplantation in children. Each CDR3 protein is one row after TCRdb ran MiXCR on the PCR reads. The sample has approximately 18,000 distinct CDR3 sequences; over 10% are singletons. This specimen was PBMCs, mostly from graft donor cells, taken 60 days after TCRalphabeta/CD19-depleted stem cell transplant. The receptors derive from a female patient aged 2-15 years who had a stem cell transplant for congenital amegakaryocytic thrombocytopenia, so the T cells may come from the graft donor. The CDR3 runs from the conserved cysteine through the conserved F or W. The D gene is left open where the match is weak. Where a row states a size, it is once, few, many or the class of an expanded clone; other rows omit it.

>TRBV19|many|TRBD2|TRBJ2-4
TGTGCCAGTAGTGAGGGGTCCAGAGATACTAGCGGGATAAGGAGCATTCAGTACTTC
CASSEGSRDTSGIRSIQYF
>TRBV28|many|TRBD1|TRBJ2-7
TGTGCCAGCAGTCTCCGGGACAGGGGTTACGAGCAGTACTTC
CASSLRDRGYEQYF
>TRBV20-1|many|NA|TRBJ2-3
TGCAGTGCTAGGGGCGGTAGCACAGATACGCAGTATTTT
CSARGGSTDTQYF
>TRBV7-2|many|NA|TRBJ2-1
TGTGCCAGCAGCTTTTACAATGAGCAGTTCTTC
CASSFYNEQFF
>TRBV5-5|many|NA|TRBJ2-3
TGTGCCAGCAGCTCCAGGGGCTGGGTGGATACGCAGTATTTT
CASSSRGWVDTQYF
>TRBV7-8|many|TRBD1|TRBJ2-5
TGTGCCAGCAGCTTCGCGTATAGACAGGGGAACAGGGAGACCCAGTACTTC
CASSFAYRQGNRETQYF
>TRBV4-1|NA|TRBD1|TRBJ2-7
TGCGCCAGCAGCCATTTACCAAGGACAGGGGCCTACGAGCAGTACTTC
CASSHLPRTGAYEQYF
>TRBV5-1|many|TRBD1|TRBJ2-1
TGCGCCAGCAGCACCGATGGACAGGTTTATAACAATGAGCAGTTCTTC
CASSTDGQVYNNEQFF
>TRBV12-3/TRBV12-4|many|NA|TRBJ2-3
TGTGCCAGCAGTCCCCGGGAGCTTAAAGATACGCAGTATTTT
CASSPRELKDTQYF
>TRBV6-5|many|NA|TRBJ1-6
TGTGCCAGCAGCCCCCCCCGGGATAATTCACCCCTCCACTTT
CASSPPRDNSPLHF
>TRBV7-2|many|TRBD2|TRBJ2-3
TGTGCCAGCAACCGGAGGGCTAGCGGGCGCACAGATACGCAGTATTTT
CASNRRASGRTDTQYF
>TRBV29-1|many|TRBD1|TRBJ2-5
TGCAGCGTTGCATCACGGACAGGGGGACAAGAGACCCAGTACTTC
CSVASRTGGQETQYF
>TRBV4-2|many|NA|TRBJ2-1
TGTGCCAGCAGCCAAGTACCTCCCGGGAACTACAATGAGCAGTTCTTC
CASSQVPPGNYNEQFF
>TRBV16|NA|NA|TRBJ1-3
TGTGCCAGCAGCCAACTCCCTGGGGCGTTCTCTGGAAACACCATATATTTT
CASSQLPGAFSGNTIYF
>TRBV18|many|NA|TRBJ2-7
TGTGCCAGCTCCCTTAATCCTAGCGACGAGCAGTACTTC
CASSLNPSDEQYF
>TRBV20-1|many|TRBD1|TRBJ1-5
TGCAGTGCTAGCACCTCGGGACAGGGGGCCAATCAGCCCCAGCATTTT
CSASTSGQGANQPQHF
>TRBV5-1|many|NA|TRBJ2-1
TGCGCCAGCAGCACGGGGGAGAACTACAATGAGCAGTTCTTC
CASSTGENYNEQFF
>TRBV7-9|many|TRBD2|TRBJ2-1
TGTGCCAGCACCGGACTAGTCGGAACCAGTGAGCAGTTCTTC
CASTGLVGTSEQFF
>TRBV10-3|medium-sized|NA|TRBJ2-2
TGTGCCAGCACAAGCAAAAACACCGGGGAGCTGTTTTTT
CASTSKNTGELFF
>TRBV3-1|many|TRBD1|TRBJ1-2
TGTGCCAGCAGCCAAGGAAAGGACAGGGCGGCTAACTATGGCTACACCTTC
CASSQGKDRAANYGYTF